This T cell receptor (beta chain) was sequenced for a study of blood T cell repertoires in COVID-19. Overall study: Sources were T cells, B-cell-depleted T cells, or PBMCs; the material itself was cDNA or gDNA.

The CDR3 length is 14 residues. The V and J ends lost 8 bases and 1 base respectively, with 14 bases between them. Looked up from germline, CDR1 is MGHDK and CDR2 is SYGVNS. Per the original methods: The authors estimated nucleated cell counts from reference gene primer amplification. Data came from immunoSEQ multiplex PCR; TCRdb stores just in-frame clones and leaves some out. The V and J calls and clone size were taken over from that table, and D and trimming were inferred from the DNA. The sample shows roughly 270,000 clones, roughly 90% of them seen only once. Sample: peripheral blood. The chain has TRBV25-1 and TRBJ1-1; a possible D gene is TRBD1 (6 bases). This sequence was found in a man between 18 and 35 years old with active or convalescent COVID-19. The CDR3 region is CASQTGSSNTEAFF. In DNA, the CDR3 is TGTGCCAGCCAAACAGGGAGTTCGAACACTGAAGCTTTCTTT.